These 25 T cell receptor beta chains were all obtained from the same sample, sequenced in a study of blood T cell repertoires in COVID-19. The method was immunoSEQ multiplex PCR; TCRdb's version includes in-frame clones alone and lacks a portion of them. This sample has 270,000 or so clones, with about 86% found just once. The sample taken for sequencing was peripheral blood. All receptors derive from a woman in her sixties with active or convalescent COVID-19.

The J gene is TRBJ2-3, the V gene TRBV6-2 or TRBV6-3, with D hard to call. Trimming left V 4 bases short and J 4 bases short, with 12 bases between. This CDR3 is 14 amino acids long. Germline-derived CDR1 and CDR2 are MNHEY and SVGEGT. CDR3 DNA sequence: TGTGCCAGCAGTTTCGTAACGGTCCCAGATACGCAGTATTTT. Amino acids: CASSFVTVPDTQYF.

The chain joins TRBV19 to TRBJ2-7, with 8 bases aligning to TRBD2. Germline assignment: CDR1 LNHDA and CDR2 SQIVND (reference sequence). The CDR3 runs to 16 residues. Germline trimming cut 6 bases from V and 5 bases from J; bases unmatched to any gene: 15. The CDR3 coding sequence is TGTGCCAGTAGCGGGCGGGGGGCCGCCTCTAGCGACGAGCAGTACTTC. Translating it yields CASSGRGAASSDEQYF.

This chain links TRBV23-1 with TRBJ1-1; no firm D call. TRBV23-1 is an open reading frame whose function is uncertain. Trimming removed 4 bases from V and 4 bases from J, with 10 bases in between. The length of the CDR3 is 13 residues. The CDR3 loop reads CASSPSEGTEAFF. In nucleotides, the CDR3 is TGCGCCAGCAGTCCGTCGGAGGGCACTGAAGCTTTCTTT.

In this sample, this clone turned up once. The chain is built from TRBV5-1 and TRBJ2-3; 9 nucleotides match TRBD2. The trim removed 0 bases at V and 2 bases at J, leaving 7 bases unmatched. CDR1 is SGHRS, CDR2 YFSETQ, per germline. The CDR3 is 17 residues long. The CDR3 DNA reads as TGCGCCAGCAGCTTGGCTGTGGGCGGGGGGGCCACAGATACGCAGTATTTT. It specifies CASSLAVGGGATDTQYF.

V is TRBV29-1 and J is TRBJ1-2; 9 bases agree with TRBD1. The length of the CDR3 is 13 residues. Germline V gives CDR1 SQVTM, CDR2 ANQGSEA. Germline trimming cut 6 bases from V and 7 bases from J; bases unmatched to any gene: 9. CDR3 in DNA: TGCAGCGTCGATAGACAGGGGGTATTTGGCTACACCTTC. The encoded protein is CSVDRQGVFGYTF.

This chain connects TRBV19 to TRBJ2-1; 10 nucleotides match TRBD2. With 5 bases clipped from V and 8 bases from J, the junction kept 9 bases outside the gene matches. This CDR3 has 15 residues. Germline loops: CDR1 LNHDA, CDR2 SQIVND (reference sequence). The CDR3 region has the DNA TGTGCCAGTAGTCTTGGACTAGCGGCGAGGGATGAGCAGTTCTTC. The encoded protein is CASSLGLAARDEQFF.

The genes are TRBV6-5 and TRBJ1-3, with unresolved D. Trimming shortened V by 1 base and J by 2 bases, and 6 bases separated the two germline ends. Germline values: CDR1 MNHEY, CDR2 SVGAGI. This CDR3 has 14 residues. CDR3 coding DNA: TGTGCCAGCAGTTACTTCGGGACTGGAAACACCATATATTTT. It codes for CASSYFGTGNTIYF.

The chain employs TRBV6-2 or TRBV6-3 and TRBJ2-3, with 8 positions matching TRBD2. The germline CDR1 and CDR2 sequences are MNHEY and SVGEGT. V lost 3 bases to trimming and J lost 2 bases; unmatched junction nucleotides: 7. The CDR3 sequence is 16 residues long. CDR3 in amino acids: CASSYNGGATTDTQYF. The CDR3 DNA reads as TGTGCCAGCAGTTATAACGGGGGGGCCACCACAGATACGCAGTATTTT.

The V and J genes are TRBV19 and TRBJ2-1; a possible D gene is TRBD2 (6 bases). V lost 4 bases and J 0 bases, leaving 16 bases between the germline ends. From germline, CDR1 is LNHDA and CDR2 SQIVND (reference sequence). This CDR3 has 17 amino acids. In DNA, the CDR3 is TGTGCCAGTAGTAACGCCCCGGGGGAGAGCTCCTACAATGAGCAGTTCTTC. Residues: CASSNAPGESSYNEQFF.

The chain recombines TRBV2 with TRBJ2-7; the match to TRBD2 covers 10 bases. V dropped 3 bases and J dropped 0; count of bases not matched to a gene: 14. Germline V gene lookup returns CDR1 SNHLY and CDR2 FYNNEI. The CDR3 is made up of 19 amino acids. The CDR3 reads CASSDGASGGDFSSYEQYF. The DNA for the CDR3 is TGTGCCAGCAGTGACGGGGCCAGCGGGGGGGATTTTAGCTCCTACGAGCAGTACTTC.

The rearrangement links TRBV10-3 to TRBJ2-1; 9 bases agree with TRBD1. Germline V gene lookup returns CDR1 ENHRY and CDR2 SYGVKD. The CDR3 extends over 15 amino acids. Trimming at V came to 8 bases and at J to 9 bases, leaving 14 bases not matched to a gene. The CDR3 sequence: CAIPTGTGSKGEQFF. CDR3 nucleotides: TGTGCCATCCCAACCGGGACAGGGTCAAAGGGTGAGCAGTTCTTC.

CDR3 sequence: CATSRFTENTEAFF. CDR3 nucleotide sequence: TGTGCCACCAGCAGGTTTACAGAGAACACTGAAGCTTTCTTT. The rearrangement joins TRBV15 to TRBJ1-1; D unresolved. The germline V and J ends were trimmed by 3 bases and 1 base, with 9 bases remaining between them. The CDR3 runs to 14 residues. The V gene's germline CDR1 is LNHNV and CDR2 YYDKDF (reference sequence). Full variable domain (remainder filled in from reference TRBV15 and TRBJ1-1): DAMVIQNPRYQVTQFGKPVTLSCSQTLNHNVMYWYQQKSSQAPKLLFHYYDKDFNNEADTPDNFQSRRPNTSFCFLDIRSPGLGDTAMYLCATSRFTENTEAFFGQGTRLTVV.

V is TRBV5-6 and J is TRBJ1-2, with 12 bases identical to TRBD1. The V and J ends lost 3 bases and 0 bases, in that order; junction bases with no gene match: 6. The CDR3 totals 17 residues. Germline-derived CDR1 and CDR2 are SGHDT and YYEEEE. CDR3 DNA sequence: TGTGCCAGCAGCTATCCCGGGACAGGGGGCTCTAACTATGGCTACACCTTC. It yields the protein CASSYPGTGGSNYGYTF.

The rearrangement uses TRBV6-2 or TRBV6-3 and TRBJ1-2; D may be TRBD1 (6 bases). The CDR3 has 15 residues. Trimming pared 4 bases from V and 4 bases from J, leaving 16 bases between. In germline, CDR1 is MNHEY, CDR2 SVGEGT. CDR3 DNA sequence: TGTGCCAGCAGTTTATGGCCACAGGGAAGCTATGGCTACACCTTC. Its protein is CASSLWPQGSYGYTF.

This clone was seen only once. The rearrangement links TRBV5-6 to TRBJ1-1; D may be TRBD1 (5 bases). Germline V gene lookup returns CDR1 SGHDT and CDR2 YYEEEE. There are 15 residues in the CDR3. Trimming pared 4 bases from V and 5 bases from J, leaving 18 bases between. The CDR3 DNA reads TGTGCCAGCAGCACGGAGGGGATAGGGTCGACTGAAGCTTTCTTT. This gives the protein CASSTEGIGSTEAFF.

V usage is TRBV7-3 and J usage is TRBJ2-1, with 8 positions matching TRBD1. There are 17 residues in the CDR3. Germline-derived CDR1 and CDR2 are SGHTA and FQGTGA. Germline trimming cut 5 bases from V and 0 bases from J; bases unmatched to any gene: 9. The CDR3 loop reads CASSTPTGQVSYNEQFF. The CDR3 DNA reads as TGTGCCAGCAGCACACCGACGGGACAGGTCTCCTACAATGAGCAGTTCTTC.

The J gene is TRBJ2-5, the V gene TRBV11-1; 12 bases align to TRBD2. The CDR3 covers 16 residues. Germline CDR1 SGHAT, CDR2 FQDESV (reference sequence). V lost 5 bases, J lost 5 bases, and 9 bases stayed unmatched. CDR3: CASSTLAGGPGETQYF. In DNA, the CDR3 is TGTGCCAGCAGCACCCTAGCGGGGGGGCCGGGGGAGACCCAGTACTTC.

The V and J genes are TRBV27 and TRBJ2-1, with 11 positions matching TRBD2. The CDR3 extends over 17 amino acids. J gave up 10 bases and V 5 bases, and 16 bases lay outside the gene matches. Germline CDR1 is MNHEY and CDR2 is SMNVEV (reference sequence). The CDR3 loop reads CASSPSHGSGGAGEQFF. Written as DNA, the CDR3 is TGTGCCAGCAGTCCGTCCCACGGTAGCGGGGGGGCGGGGGAGCAGTTCTTC.

This rearrangement joins TRBV25-1 to TRBJ1-1; 11 nucleotides match TRBD1. J lost 1 base, V lost 4 bases, and 2 bases had no gene match. Germline V gene lookup returns CDR1 MGHDK and CDR2 SYGVNS. This CDR3 is built from 15 residues. For the CDR3, the DNA is TGTGCCAGCAGTGGGACAGGGGGCTGGAACACTGAAGCTTTCTTT. Its protein is CASSGTGGWNTEAFF.

The chain combines TRBV30 with TRBJ2-2; 15 nucleotides match TRBD2. V gave up 6 bases and J gave up 3 bases; unmatched junction bases: 8. The CDR3 has 17 amino acids. Germline V lookup: CDR1 GTSNPN, CDR2 SVGIG (reference sequence). The CDR3 DNA sequence: TGTGCCTGCCCGGGACTAGCGGGGGGTAGAGACACCGGGGAGCTGTTTTTT. It specifies CACPGLAGGRDTGELFF.

This clone was picked up a small number of times. The V call is TRBV4-3, the J call TRBJ2-3; 12 bases are shared with TRBD2. The CDR3 consists of 15 residues. The V segment lost 8 bases and the J segment 2 bases; nucleotides outside the gene matches: 5. The germline V gene has CDR1 LGHNA and CDR2 YSLEER. CDR3 nucleotide sequence: TGCGCCAGCGGAAGACTAGCGGGGGACACAGATACGCAGTATTTT. It codes for CASGRLAGDTDTQYF.

This sequence joins TRBV5-1 and TRBJ2-3; D may be TRBD1 (8 bases). The CDR3 is made up of 13 amino acids. Germline V lookup: CDR1 SGHRS, CDR2 YFSETQ. The V gene lost 3 bases and the J gene lost 6 bases, with 11 bases spanning the gap. The CDR3 DNA reads TGCGCCAGCAGCTCACAGGGGGGGGATACGCAGTATTTT. This encodes CASSSQGGDTQYF.

The chain links TRBV24-1 to TRBJ2-2; D is perhaps TRBD1 (6 bases). Per the germline V gene, CDR1 is KGHDR and CDR2 is SFDVKD. Trimming left V 7 bases short and J 5 bases short, with 10 bases between. This CDR3 is 13 amino acids long. The CDR3 DNA reads as TGTGCCACCAGCCACAGGGTTACCGGGGAGCTGTTTTTT. Translated: CATSHRVTGELFF.

V usage is TRBV19 and J usage is TRBJ1-2; 8 bases align to TRBD1. With V trimmed by 5 bases and J by 3 bases, 5 bases remained unmatched. The CDR3 is 14 residues long. Germline V lookup: CDR1 LNHDA, CDR2 SQIVND (reference sequence). Here the CDR3 DNA reads TGTGCCAGTAGTCGGACAGGGTTGGACTATGGCTACACCTTC. Translation gives CASSRTGLDYGYTF.

This clone was seen a handful of times. The genes are TRBV5-1 and TRBJ1-5; 7 nucleotides align to TRBD1. CDR3 length: 14 amino acids. Germline trimming cut 3 bases from V and 3 bases from J; bases unmatched to any gene: 3. Germline V lookup: CDR1 SGHRS, CDR2 YFSETQ. The CDR3 here is CASSSTGLNQPQHF. CDR3 nucleotides: TGCGCCAGCAGCTCGACAGGGCTCAATCAGCCCCAGCATTTT.